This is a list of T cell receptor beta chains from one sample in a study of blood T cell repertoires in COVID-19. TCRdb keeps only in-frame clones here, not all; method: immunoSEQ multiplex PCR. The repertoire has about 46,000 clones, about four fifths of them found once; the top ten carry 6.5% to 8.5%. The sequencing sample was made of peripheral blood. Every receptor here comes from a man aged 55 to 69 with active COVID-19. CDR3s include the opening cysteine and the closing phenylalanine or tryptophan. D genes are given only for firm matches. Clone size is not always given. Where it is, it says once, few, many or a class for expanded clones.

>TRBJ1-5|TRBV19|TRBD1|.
CASSVSSGGWNQPQHF
TGTGCCAGTAGTGTGAGTTCAGGGGGCTGGAATCAGCCCCAGCATTTT
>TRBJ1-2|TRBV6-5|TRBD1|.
CASSRTGKGDGYTF
TGTGCCAGCAGTAGGACAGGGAAGGGGGATGGCTACACCTTC
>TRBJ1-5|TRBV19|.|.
CASSIAETTAGGPQHF
TGTGCCAGTAGTATAGCTGAGACTACTGCAGGTGGGCCCCAGCATTTT
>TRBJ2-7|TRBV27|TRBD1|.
CASSPDRAYEQYF
TGTGCCAGCAGTCCTGACAGGGCCTACGAGCAGTACTTC
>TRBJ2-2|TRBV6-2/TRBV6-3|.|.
CASSIQKNTGELFF
TGTGCCAGCAGTATACAGAAGAACACCGGGGAGCTGTTTTTT
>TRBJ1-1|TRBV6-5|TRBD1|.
CASRTQGQGAREAFF
TGTGCCAGCAGGACCCAGGGACAGGGGGCACGGGAAGCTTTCTTT
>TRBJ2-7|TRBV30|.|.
CAWSVPSRGEGEQYF
TGTGCCTGGAGTGTCCCCAGCAGGGGAGAAGGGGAGCAGTACTTC
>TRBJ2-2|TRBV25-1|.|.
CASRRLTGELFF
TGTGCCAGCAGGAGGCTCACCGGGGAGCTGTTTTTT
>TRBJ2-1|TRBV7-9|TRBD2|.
CASSAPGLADNEQFF
TGTGCCAGCAGCGCCCCGGGACTAGCGGACAATGAGCAGTTCTTC
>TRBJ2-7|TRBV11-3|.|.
CASSLGGDSYEQYF
TGTGCCAGCAGCTTAGGGGGGGATTCCTACGAGCAGTACTTC
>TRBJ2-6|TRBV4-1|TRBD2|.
CASSQRGDRTSGANVLTF
TGCGCCAGCAGTCAACGGGGGGACCGGACGTCAGGGGCCAACGTCCTGACTTTC
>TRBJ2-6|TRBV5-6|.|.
CASSTWAGANVLTF
TGTGCCAGCAGCACCTGGGCCGGGGCCAACGTCCTGACTTTC
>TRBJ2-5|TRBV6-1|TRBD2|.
CASSELAGTYQETQYF
TGTGCCAGCAGTGAACTAGCGGGGACGTACCAAGAGACCCAGTACTTC
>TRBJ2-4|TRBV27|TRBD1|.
CASSSDRARHIQYF
TGTGCCAGCAGTTCGGACAGGGCGAGGCACATTCAGTACTTC
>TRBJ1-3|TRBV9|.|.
CASSVGEGRQYSGNTIYF
TGTGCCAGCAGCGTAGGAGAAGGGAGACAATACTCTGGAAACACCATATATTTT
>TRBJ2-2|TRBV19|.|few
CASNRQANANTGELFF
TGTGCCAGCAATAGACAGGCCAATGCGAACACCGGGGAGCTGTTTTTT
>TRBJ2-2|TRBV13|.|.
CASSLPAGELFF
TGTGCCAGCAGCTTACCGGCCGGGGAGCTGTTTTTT
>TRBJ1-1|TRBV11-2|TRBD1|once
CASSLVYRGNTEAFF
TGTGCCAGCAGCTTAGTATACAGGGGGAACACTGAAGCTTTCTTT
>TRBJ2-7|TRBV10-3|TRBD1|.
CAIGRGTGGFYEQYF
TGTGCCATCGGCCGAGGGACAGGGGGCTTCTACGAGCAGTACTTC
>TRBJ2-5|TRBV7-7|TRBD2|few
CASSATGTSATQYF
TGTGCCAGCAGCGCCACCGGGACTAGCGCGACCCAGTACTTC
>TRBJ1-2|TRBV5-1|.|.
CASSLEASDRLYGYTF
TGCGCCAGCAGCTTGGAGGCCTCTGACAGGCTCTATGGCTACACCTTC
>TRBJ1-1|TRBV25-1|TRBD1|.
CASSESPGQKAFF
TGTGCCAGCAGTGAATCCCCGGGACAGAAAGCTTTCTTT
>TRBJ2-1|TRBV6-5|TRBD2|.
CASSSRLAGGPAEQFF
TGTGCCAGCAGTTCTCGGCTAGCGGGAGGGCCCGCCGAGCAGTTCTTC
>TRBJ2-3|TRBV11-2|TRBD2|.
CASSLLVAGTDTQYF
TGTGCCAGCAGCTTACTGGTAGCGGGAACAGATACGCAGTATTTT
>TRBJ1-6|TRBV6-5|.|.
CASNTGRPNSPLHF
TGTGCCAGCAATACAGGCCGACCTAATTCACCCCTCCACTTT
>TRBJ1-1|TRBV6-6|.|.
CASSYREAFF
TGTGCCAGCAGTTATCGGGAAGCTTTCTTT
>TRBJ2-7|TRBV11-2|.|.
CASSPSYEQYF
TGTGCCAGCAGTCCTAGCTACGAGCAGTACTTC
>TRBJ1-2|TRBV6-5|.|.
CASSYGGGGHNGYTF
TGTGCCAGCAGTTACGGAGGAGGTGGGCACAATGGCTACACCTTC
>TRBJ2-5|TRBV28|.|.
CASSLSGQETQYF
TGTGCCAGCAGTTTATCGGGTCAAGAGACCCAGTACTTC
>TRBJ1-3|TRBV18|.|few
CASSPTTADGNTIYF
TGTGCCAGCTCACCCACGACAGCTGACGGAAACACCATATATTTT
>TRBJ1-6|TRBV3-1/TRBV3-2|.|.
CASSQGTANSPLHF
TGTGCCAGCAGCCAAGGGACAGCCAATTCACCCCTCCACTTT
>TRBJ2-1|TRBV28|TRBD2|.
CASSKGPLGLVYNEQFF
TGTGCCAGCAGTAAGGGACCGTTGGGACTAGTTTACAATGAGCAGTTCTTC
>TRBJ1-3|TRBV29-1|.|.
CSVDPTGSGNTIYF
TGCAGCGTTGACCCAACAGGGTCTGGAAACACCATATATTTT
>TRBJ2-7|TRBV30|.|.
CAWSSQGAKQYF
TGTGCCTGGAGTAGTCAGGGCGCAAAGCAGTACTTC
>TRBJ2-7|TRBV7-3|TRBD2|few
CASTQSGRNSYEQYF
TGTGCCAGCACCCAAAGCGGGAGAAATAGCTACGAGCAGTACTTC
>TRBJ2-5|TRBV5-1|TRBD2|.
CASSLGSLAGRQETQYF
TGCGCCAGCAGCTTGGGTTCCCTAGCGGGGCGTCAAGAGACCCAGTACTTC
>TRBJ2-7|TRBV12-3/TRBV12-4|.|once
CASSLGGSEYF
TGTGCCAGCAGTTTAGGAGGATCGGAGTACTTC
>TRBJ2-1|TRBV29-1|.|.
CSVGGMRNEQFF
TGCAGCGTTGGCGGGATGCGCAATGAGCAGTTCTTC
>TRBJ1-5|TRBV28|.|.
CATGGRGNQPQHF
TGTGCCACCGGGGGACGGGGCAATCAGCCCCAGCATTTT
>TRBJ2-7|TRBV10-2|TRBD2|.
CASSELVAGEQYF
TGCGCCAGCAGTGAGCTGGTAGCGGGGGAGCAGTACTTC
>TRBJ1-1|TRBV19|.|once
CASSNLGLDAEAFF
TGTGCCAGTAGTAACTTGGGACTGGACGCTGAAGCTTTCTTT
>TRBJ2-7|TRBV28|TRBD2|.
CASSLFKGLADDWSYEQYF
TGTGCCAGCAGCCTTTTCAAGGGACTAGCGGATGATTGGTCCTACGAGCAGTACTTC
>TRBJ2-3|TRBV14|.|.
CASSEDSTDTQYF
TGTGCCAGCAGCGAGGACAGTACAGATACGCAGTATTTT
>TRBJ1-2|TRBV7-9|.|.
CASSPTGGREFGYTF
TGTGCCAGCAGCCCCACGGGGGGTAGGGAGTTCGGCTACACCTTC
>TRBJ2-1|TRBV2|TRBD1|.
CASSERDRLADNEQFF
TGTGCCAGCAGTGAACGGGACAGATTGGCAGACAATGAGCAGTTCTTC
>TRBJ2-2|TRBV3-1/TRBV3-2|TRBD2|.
CASSRSGLAQTGELFF
TGTGCCAGCAGCCGGTCGGGACTAGCTCAAACCGGGGAGCTGTTTTTT
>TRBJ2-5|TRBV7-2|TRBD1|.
CASSSNRGQETQYF
TGTGCCAGCAGCTCCAACAGGGGCCAAGAGACCCAGTACTTC
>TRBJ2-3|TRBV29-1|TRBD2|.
CSAGGTRGADTQYF
TGCAGCGCCGGGGGGACGCGGGGGGCAGATACGCAGTATTTT
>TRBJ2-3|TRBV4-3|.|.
CASSQLIADTQYF
TGCGCCAGCAGCCAGCTAATCGCAGATACGCAGTATTTT
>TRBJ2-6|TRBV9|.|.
CASSVGSSGANVLTF
TGTGCCAGCAGCGTAGGTAGCTCTGGGGCCAACGTCCTGACTTTC
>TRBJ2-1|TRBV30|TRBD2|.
CAWSRLAGVYNEQFF
TGTGCCTGGAGTAGGCTAGCGGGGGTTTACAATGAGCAGTTCTTC
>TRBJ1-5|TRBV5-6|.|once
CASSLWSSGYSNQPQHF
TGTGCCAGCAGCTTGTGGTCCAGCGGGTATAGCAATCAGCCCCAGCATTTT
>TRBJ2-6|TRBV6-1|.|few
CASSEDSSGANVLTF
TGTGCCAGCAGTGAAGACAGCTCTGGGGCCAACGTCCTGACTTTC
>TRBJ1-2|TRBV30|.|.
CAFLQGGNYGYTF
TGTGCCTTTCTCCAGGGTGGTAACTATGGCTACACCTTC
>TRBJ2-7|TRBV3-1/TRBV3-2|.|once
CASSAYPYEQYF
TGTGCCAGCTCCGCCTACCCCTACGAGCAGTACTTC
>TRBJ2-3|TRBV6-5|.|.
CASRERRLTPDTQYF
TGTGCCAGCAGAGAGAGGAGACTAACTCCAGATACGCAGTATTTT
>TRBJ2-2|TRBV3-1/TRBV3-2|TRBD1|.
CASSAPDRANTGELFF
TGTGCCAGCAGCGCCCCCGACAGGGCAAACACCGGGGAGCTGTTTTTT
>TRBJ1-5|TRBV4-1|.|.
CASSQDAQARSNQPQHF
TGCGCCAGCAGCCAAGATGCGCAGGCGCGTAGCAATCAGCCCCAGCATTTT
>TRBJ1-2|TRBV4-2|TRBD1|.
CASSQVRDRAKNYGYTF
TGTGCCAGCAGCCAAGTTAGGGACAGGGCAAAAAACTATGGCTACACCTTC
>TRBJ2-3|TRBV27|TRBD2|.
CASSSRLAATDTQYF
TGTGCCAGCTCATCCCGACTAGCGGCCACAGATACGCAGTATTTT